This TCR beta chain was recorded in a study of T cells in Graves' hyperthyroidism and ophthalmopathy. General study points: Within blood appeared most thyroid clonotypes that had expanded above 0.001. A 13 V-J model separated ophthalmopathy from stable hyperthyroidism.

Newly diagnosed hyperthyroidism, duration under 2 months, in patients aged 18 to 65. The junction had 15 bases not matched to a gene; V was cut back by 0 bases and J by 7 bases. Germline V gene sequence: CDR1 MGHRA, CDR2 YSYEKL. There are 19 residues in the CDR3. What was amplified from RNA transcripts were TCR beta CDR3 regions. Initially, a first-round RT-PCR of the TCR CDR3 employed the HTBI primer set. TCRdb re-called the multiplex PCR reads through MiXCR, storing one row per CDR3 protein. The table has over 450,000 distinct CDR3 sequences, around 14% seen once. Concerning this clonotype itself: Its matching antigen is unknown.

The source material was blood. The chain joins TRBV4-1 to TRBJ1-6; 7 positions agree with TRBD1. This clonotype originated in a woman in her late teens or twenties with Graves' hyperthyroidism. As DNA, the CDR3 is TGCGCCAGCAGCCAAGATATGGTCGGGGTGGGACAGTTGAATTCACCCCTCCACTTT. Encoded protein: CASSQDMVGVGQLNSPLHF.